These 15 T cell receptor beta chains came from one sample sequenced in a study of read filtering for tumor transcriptome and immune sequencing. From about 400 ng of RNA, a library with molecular barcoded alpha/delta and beta/gamma adaptors was made. TCRdb recomputed calls from the reads with MiXCR, one row per CDR3 protein. Among 25,000 or so distinct CDR3 sequences listed, roughly 19% were seen once. The sample taken for sequencing was a population of CD138-negative cells sorted from bone marrow. The source is a donor aged 40 or older with multiple myeloma.

V and J are TRBV29-1 and TRBJ1-2; a weak D match, TRBD1 (5 bases). V was pared by 6 bases and J by 4 bases, with 12 bases between. CDR1 and CDR2 (germline): SQVTM, ANQGSEA. This CDR3 spans 12 amino acids. The CDR3 nucleotides read TGCAGCGTGAGGGGAGACAGCTATGGCTACACCTTC. This sequence encodes CSVRGDSYGYTF.

This CDR3 reads CASSLELYYNEQFF. CDR3 sequence (DNA): TGTGCCAGCAGCTTAGAACTGTACTACAATGAGCAGTTCTTC. The V call is TRBV7-6, the J call TRBJ2-1; no reliable D call. The germline V gene has CDR1 SGHVS and CDR2 FNYEAQ. V shed 1 base and J shed 3 bases, with 7 bases lying between them. This CDR3 region has 14 residues.

This clonotype was recorded many times. V and J are TRBV4-1 and TRBJ1-4; 9 bases are shared with TRBD1. The CDR3 is 18 amino acids. J was trimmed by 2 bases and V by 2 bases; bases with no gene match: 9. From germline, CDR1 is MGHRA and CDR2 YSYEKL. For the CDR3, the DNA is TGCGCCAGCAGCCAACGTATCGGACAGGGGAGGACTAATGAAAAACTGTTTTTT. Residues: CASSQRIGQGRTNEKLFF.

This clonotype was found many times. The V call is TRBV20-1, the J call TRBJ2-1; TRBD2 matches at 11 bases. The CDR3 is made up of 14 amino acids. After removal of 6 bases from V and 7 bases from J, the junction contained 8 bases not matched to a gene. Per the germline V gene, CDR1 is DFQATT and CDR2 is SNEGSKA (reference sequence). The CDR3 is CSARPLAGVNEQFF. In DNA, the CDR3 is TGCAGTGCCAGACCACTAGCGGGAGTTAATGAGCAGTTCTTC.

This clonotype came up many times. The chain uses TRBV3-1 and TRBJ2-3; the match to TRBD2 covers 13 bases. The V and J ends lost 4 bases and 2 bases, in that order; junction bases with no gene match: 3. Per the germline V gene, CDR1 is LGHDT and CDR2 is YNNKEL (reference sequence). This CDR3 is built from 16 residues. The CDR3 DNA follows: TGTGCCAGCAGCCGGACTAGCGGGGGATTCACAGATACGCAGTATTTT. Its protein is CASSRTSGGFTDTQYF.

This chain uses TRBV20-1 with TRBJ2-1, with 9 bases aligning to TRBD2. Germline loops: CDR1 DFQATT, CDR2 SNEGSKA (reference sequence). V lost 1 base, J lost 7 bases, and 8 bases stayed unmatched. This CDR3 region has 15 residues. The DNA of the CDR3 is TGCAGTGCTAGAGGTAGGTGCGGGAGGGGAAATGAGCAGTTCTTC. Amino acid sequence: CSARGRCGRGNEQFF.

Worth noting for this clonotype: A single base separates this from a much larger clone, so it may be a read error. The J gene is TRBJ2-5, the V gene TRBV5-4; D possibly matches TRBD1 or TRBD2 (6 bases each). Germline V gene lookup returns CDR1 SGHNT and CDR2 YYREEE (reference sequence). The CDR3 runs 17 residues. V dropped 3 bases and J dropped 2 bases, with 20 bases sitting between them. The DNA for the CDR3 is TGTGCCAGCAGCTGGGGGGCCGGTGGCTCGGGACAAGAGACCCAGTACTTC. Translated, it gives CASSWGAGGSGQETQYF. Using reference TRBV5-4 and TRBJ2-5 for the parts outside the CDR3, the full variable domain is ETGVTQSPTHLIKTRGQQVTLRCSSQSGHNTVSWYQQALGQGPQFIFQYYREEENGRGNFPPRFSGLQFPNYSSELNVNALELDDSALYLCASSWGAGGSGQETQYFGPGTRLLVL.

This clonotype has at least ten counts. This chain links TRBV6-1 with TRBJ1-5, with D possibly TRBD1 on 5 matching bases. CDR3 length: 14 residues. Germline V gene data show CDR1 as MNHNS and CDR2 as SASEGT. V dropped 2 bases and J dropped 5 bases, with 10 bases sitting between them. The CDR3, as DNA: TGTGCCAGCAGTGAAAGGGGCGCGGATCAGCCCCAGCATTTT. Its protein is CASSERGADQPQHF.

This clonotype is labeled as medium-sized. CDR3 bases: TGCAGTGCTAGGGGAATGACCACTAGGGACAATGAGCAGTTCTTC. Translating it yields CSARGMTTRDNEQFF. The V call is TRBV20-1, the J call TRBJ2-1, with TRBD2 as a possible D gene (5 bases). The CDR3 length is 15 residues. Trimming shortened V by 3 bases and J by 5 bases, and 17 bases separated the two germline ends. CDR1 and CDR2 (germline): DFQATT, SNEGSKA (reference sequence).

As for this clonotype: This likely traces to a read error, being one base from a far larger clone. The chain is built from TRBV7-2 and TRBJ2-1, with D perhaps matching TRBD2 (7 bases). Germline V gene data show CDR1 as SGHTA and CDR2 as FQGNSA. V was clipped by 8 bases and J by 6 bases, with 20 bases between them. CDR3 length: 15 residues. DNA for the CDR3: TGTGCCAGCGGCCAGGGGCGGGAGAGTACCAATGAGCAGTTCTTC. Encoded protein: CASGQGRESTNEQFF.

Of note for this clonotype: The CDR3 carries no conserved terminal phenylalanine or tryptophan, so it likely arises from a read error. The chain has TRBV5-1 and TRBJ2-7, with D uncertain. CDR3 length: 16 residues. Germline lookup yields CDR1 SGHRS and CDR2 YFSETQ. V lost 1 base and J lost 0, with 14 bases in between. CDR3 in amino acids: CASSLMVVITSYEQYI. The CDR3 nucleotides read TGCGCCAGCAGCTTGATGGTGGTAATTACCTCCTACGAGCAGTACATC.

This clonotype was seen at least ten times. The chain joins TRBV19 to TRBJ2-1, with 14 bases matching TRBD2. Trimming took 5 bases from V and 7 from J; bases not matched to a gene: 7. This CDR3 contains 16 residues. Germline CDR1 and CDR2: LNHDA and SQIVND (reference sequence). The DNA for the CDR3 is TGTGCCAGTAGTTCGAGACTAGCGGGAGGGTGGAATGAGCAGTTCTTC. Residues: CASSSRLAGGWNEQFF.

This clonotype came up a few times. Because it lacks the conserved phenylalanine or tryptophan at the end, this CDR3 is likely a read error. The CDR3 loop reads CASSLAGPDTGELFS. In DNA form, the CDR3 reads TGTGCTAGCAGCTTAGCGGGGCCCGACACCGGGGAGCTGTTTTCT. The chain uses TRBV7-9 and TRBJ2-2, with TRBD2 matching 8 bases. The CDR3 spans 15 residues. Per germline, CDR1 SEHNR and CDR2 FQNEAQ (reference sequence).

This clonotype was counted at least ten times. V and J are TRBV29-1 and TRBJ1-1; D is undetermined. CDR1 is SQVTM and CDR2 is ANQGSEA in the germline V gene. Trimming took off 7 bases at V and 1 base at J, with 4 bases between the two ends. The CDR3 runs to 10 residues. The CDR3, as DNA: TGCAGCGGGGCGAACACTGAAGCTTTCTTT. As protein: CSGANTEAFF.

Many counts were recorded for this clonotype. CDR3 nucleotides: TGCAGCGTTGAAAGGGACAGGGGAAACACCATATATTTT. Its translation is CSVERDRGNTIYF. The J gene is TRBJ1-3, the V gene TRBV29-1; TRBD1 matches at 8 bases. V lost 2 bases to trimming and J lost 4 bases; unmatched junction nucleotides: 1. CDR1 is SQVTM, CDR2 ANQGSEA, per germline. The CDR3 is made up of 13 amino acids.